This paragraph covers one TCR beta chain sequence. The antigen remains unidentified. The data were obtained in a study of cytomegalovirus exposure and HLA in healthy donors. Across the study: Around 200 million T cells yielded roughly 100 million unique TCR beta sequences, as an earlier analysis found. Counted in an early data release were 75 million to 85 million unique TCRs from HLA-typed donors.

Primers for the PCR totalled 60 Vbeta and 13 Jbeta. Sequencing used immunoSEQ multiplex PCR; TCRdb keeps in-frame clones, though not all of them. The data show around 190,000 clones, with about 80% seen just once and approximately 0.99% held by the top ten. The CDR3 spans 13 residues. With 2 bases removed from V and 4 bases from J, the gap between germline ends came to 6 bases. The V gene's germline CDR1 is MNHNS and CDR2 SASEGT. Findings and limits, study-wide: The authors confirmed in vitro that a few CMV-associated chains were specific for CMV antigens.

Sequenced sample: PBMCs. The receptor's source is a woman between 40 and 55 years old in good health and CMV-seronegative. The chain carries TRBV6-1 and TRBJ1-3, with D unclear. CDR3 loop: CASSEFRGNTIYF. The DNA of the CDR3 is TGTGCCAGCAGTGAATTTAGAGGAAACACCATATATTTT.